This T cell receptor (beta chain) was obtained from a study of T cells after yellow fever vaccination (dated 2019 in TCRdb). Broadly, across the study: Libraries from fractions with low cell numbers were prepared with the SMART-Seq v4 Ultra Low Input RNA kit. Two healthy male donors made up the cohort, one aged 18 to 30 years and the other aged 30 to 40 years. Blood was drawn at multiple timepoints before and after primary and secondary immunization, with bulk PBMC replicates and cell subsets isolated. To track T-cell clones before and after primary and booster YFV17D yellow fever vaccination, bulk TCR alpha and beta repertoires were sequenced longitudinally. The research as a whole found: Computational filtering was needed because FACS-sorted repertoires could contain abundant contaminating clonotypes from the bulk population. Because the study included only a couple of donors, the extent to which the findings can be generalized is limited. A small share of clonotypes was detected in both CD4 and CD8 compartments, with the overlap likely arising from convergent recombination. The secondary T-cell response was found to be weaker but faster than the primary response, with a peak reached on day 5 rather than on day 15. After the booster, most of the clones that had expanded following primary vaccination were detected again (roughly 96% of CD4 and around 88% of CD8), which suggests that memory was broadly maintained.

This clonotype appeared a few times. Its antigen remains undetermined. No base quality information exists; no much larger clone differs at one position. The treatment or condition label of this sample denotes: live attenuated yellow fever vaccine strain. Two biological replicates of bulk PBMCs were collected at each blood-draw timepoint. PBMCs were isolated from peripheral blood using a standard Ficoll-Paque protocol. RNA was extracted with TriZol from bulk PBMCs, CD4 and CD8 fractions, and dextramer-positive and dextramer-negative fractions. Sequencer: Illumina NovaSeq 6000. Synthesis of TCR cDNA relied on 5'RACE template switching, a step that introduced a universal primer site along with unique molecular identifiers. Priming of cDNA synthesis was performed from both the TCR alpha and TCR beta constant segments. Two PCR steps were used to amplify libraries, with sample barcodes and sequencing adapters being added in the second step. Libraries were sequenced on Illumina HiSeq 2500 (2x100 bp) or NovaSeq (2x150 bp). As for how the authors treated the data: MIGEC handled demultiplexing of reads and collapsing into UMI consensus sequences, while MiXCR performed V(D)J alignment. Vaccine-responding clonotypes were defined with edgeR using replicate PBMC samples, requiring FDR below 0.01 and a log2 fold change above 5 up to day 15. CD4 or CD8 identity was assigned to each bulk clonotype according to whether the clonotype was present at higher abundance in the sequenced CD4 repertoire or the sequenced CD8 repertoire. Clones were called with MiXCR by TCRdb after fastp trimmed the public reads at Q25, and only in-frame beta chains were retained. Duplicate CDR3 protein sequences are folded into a single record with the most common DNA and genes. The V and J calls were not made by the authors but by TCRdb's processing. The sample table contains about 350,000 distinct CDR3 sequences; only one count was recorded for approximately 4% of them. The biggest ten clones account for 20% to 25% of the sample.

Material: PBMCs, obtained 5 days after the yellow fever booster vaccination. The receptor was isolated from a man aged 18 to 35 who received the YFV17D yellow fever vaccine.

CDR3 protein: CASSVVPSQYF. The DNA sequence is TGTGCCAGCAGCGTAGTTCCCTCCCAGTACTTC. Recombination connected TRBV9 to TRBJ2-5; the D gene is unclear. The germline V gene provides CDR1 SGDLS and CDR2 YYNGEE. The CDR3 contains 11 residues, cysteine and phenylalanine counted. Only the CDR3 portion is preserved as DNA: 33 bases, with reading frame beginning at the first base. The trim is 0 bases for V and 9 bases for J, with a gap of 6 bases between the germline ends.